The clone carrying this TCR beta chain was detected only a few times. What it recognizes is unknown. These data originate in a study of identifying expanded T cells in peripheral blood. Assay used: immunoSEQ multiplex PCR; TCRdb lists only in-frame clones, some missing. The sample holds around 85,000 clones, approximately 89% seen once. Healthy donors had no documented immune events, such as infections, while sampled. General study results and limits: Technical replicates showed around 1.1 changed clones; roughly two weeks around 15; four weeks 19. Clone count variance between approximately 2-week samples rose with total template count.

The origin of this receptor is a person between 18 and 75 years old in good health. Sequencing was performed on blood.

CDR3 region: CASSGESYYEQYF. CDR3 sequence (DNA): TGTGCCAGCAGTGGGGAGTCCTACTACGAGCAGTACTTC. The chain joins TRBV2 to TRBJ2-7; perhaps TRBD2 as D (5 bases). The CDR3 runs to 13 residues. The germline gives CDR1 SNHLY, CDR2 FYNNEI. V was shortened by 4 bases and J by 3 bases, with 10 bases between the two germline ends.